Detailed here is one TCR beta chain. The record originates from a study of cytomegalovirus exposure and HLA in healthy donors. Only in-frame clones appear in the TCRdb table, and some are missing; sequencing was by immunoSEQ multiplex PCR. Here the sample spans fewer than 200,000 clones, roughly 89% being singletons. Looked up from germline, CDR1 is MNHNS and CDR2 is SASEGT. V was shortened by 8 bases and J by 2 bases, with 12 bases between the two germline ends. The CDR3 covers 14 residues. Sequencing used PBMCs. The chain carries TRBV6-1 and TRBJ1-4; D might be TRBD1 (6 bases). This TCR derives from a man aged 18 to 35 in good health and CMV-seropositive. The chain's CDR3 is CASRERGTNEKLFF. In DNA form, the CDR3 reads TGTGCCAGCCGAGAGAGGGGGACTAATGAAAAACTGTTTTTT.